The table lists the clone carrying this TCR beta chain with a few counts. The source of the sample is a study of blood T cell repertoires in COVID-19. Under the authors' procedure: Reference gene primer amplification in the assay estimated nucleated cell counts. The data were produced by immunoSEQ multiplex PCR, yet TCRdb's version contains in-frame clones alone and is incomplete. The V and J calls and clone size are taken from that table; D and trimming were inferred from the DNA. The sample lists under 200,000 clones, around 90% occurring once. The junction had 3 bases not matched to a gene; V was cut back by 3 bases and J by 7 bases. Germline V gives CDR1 SGHRS, CDR2 YFSETQ. CDR3 size: 13 residues.

The V gene is TRBV5-1, the J gene TRBJ1-1; 10 bases agree with TRBD1. This TCR was recovered from a middle-aged man with acute or convalescent COVID-19. Sequenced: peripheral blood. CDR3 sequence (DNA): TGCGCCAGCAGCTCCCGGGACAGGGGTGAAGCTTTCTTT. Translated: CASSSRDRGEAFF.